This entry features one T cell receptor (beta chain) sequence. V dropped 2 bases and J dropped 5 bases, with 6 bases sitting between them. CDR1 and CDR2 from the germline V gene are MNHEY and SVGEGT. The CDR3 spans 12 residues. The library targeted TCRbeta and was prepared with unique molecular identifiers. Via MiXCR, TCRdb re-called the PCR reads, giving one row per CDR3 protein. The table lists fewer than 120,000 distinct CDR3 sequences, 10% to 13% of them singletons. The sample is drawn from a study of T-cell reconstitution after alpha-beta-depleted transplantation in children. The chain carries TRBV6-2 or TRBV6-3 and TRBJ2-5; D unresolved. The receptor comes from a human donor who donated a stem cell graft to a child with acute lymphoblastic leukemia. The sample here was PBMCs from the stem cell graft donor, taken from the stem cell graft. CDR3 protein: CASSYAGETQYF. DNA for the CDR3: TGTGCCAGCAGTTACGCTGGGGAGACCCAGTACTTC.